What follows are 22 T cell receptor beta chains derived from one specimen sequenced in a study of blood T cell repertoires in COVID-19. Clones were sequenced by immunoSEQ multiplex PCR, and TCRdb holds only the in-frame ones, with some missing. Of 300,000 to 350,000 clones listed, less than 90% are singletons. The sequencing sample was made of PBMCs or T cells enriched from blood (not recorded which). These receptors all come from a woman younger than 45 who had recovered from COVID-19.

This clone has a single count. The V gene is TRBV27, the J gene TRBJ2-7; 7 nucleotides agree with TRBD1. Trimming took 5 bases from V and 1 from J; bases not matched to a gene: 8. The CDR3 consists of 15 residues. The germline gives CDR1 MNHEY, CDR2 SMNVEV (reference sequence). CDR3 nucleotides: TGTGCCAGCAGTCTCAGGGGGTCCCCTTCCTACGAGCAGTACTTC. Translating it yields CASSLRGSPSYEQYF.

CDR3 sequence: CASSSGLTTYEQYF. In DNA form, the CDR3 reads TGTGCCAGCAGTTCGGGACTCACCACCTACGAGCAGTACTTC. This chain joins TRBV6-5 and TRBJ2-7, with TRBD2 as a possible D gene (6 bases). Germline CDR1 is MNHEY and CDR2 is SVGAGI. CDR3 size: 14 residues. V was clipped by 4 bases and J by 2 bases, with 12 bases between them.

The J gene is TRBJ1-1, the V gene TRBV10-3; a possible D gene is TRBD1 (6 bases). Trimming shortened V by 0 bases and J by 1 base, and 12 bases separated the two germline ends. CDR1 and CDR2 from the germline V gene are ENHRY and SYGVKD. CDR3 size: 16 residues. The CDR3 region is CAISESSTGTNTEAFF. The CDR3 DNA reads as TGTGCCATCAGTGAGTCGTCTACAGGGACGAACACTGAAGCTTTCTTT.

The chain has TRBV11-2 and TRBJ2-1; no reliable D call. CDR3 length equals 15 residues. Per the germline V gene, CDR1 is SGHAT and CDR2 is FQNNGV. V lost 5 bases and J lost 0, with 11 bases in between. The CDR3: CASSPLHRSYNEQFF. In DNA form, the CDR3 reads TGTGCCAGCAGCCCACTACACCGCTCCTACAATGAGCAGTTCTTC.

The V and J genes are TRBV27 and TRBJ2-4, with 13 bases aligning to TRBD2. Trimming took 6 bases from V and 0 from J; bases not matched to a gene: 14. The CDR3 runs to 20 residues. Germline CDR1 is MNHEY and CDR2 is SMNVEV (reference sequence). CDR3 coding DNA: TGTGCCAGCAGACGCGACCAAGGGACTAGCGGGGATCTAGCCAAAAACATTCAGTACTTC. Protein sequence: CASRRDQGTSGDLAKNIQYF.

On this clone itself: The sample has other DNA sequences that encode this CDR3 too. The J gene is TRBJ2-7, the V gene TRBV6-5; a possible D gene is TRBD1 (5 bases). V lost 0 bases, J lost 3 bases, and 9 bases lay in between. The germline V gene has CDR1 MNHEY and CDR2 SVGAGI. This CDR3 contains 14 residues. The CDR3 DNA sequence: TGTGCCAGCAGTTACTCGCAGGGCAGCTACGAGCAGTACTTC. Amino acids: CASSYSQGSYEQYF.

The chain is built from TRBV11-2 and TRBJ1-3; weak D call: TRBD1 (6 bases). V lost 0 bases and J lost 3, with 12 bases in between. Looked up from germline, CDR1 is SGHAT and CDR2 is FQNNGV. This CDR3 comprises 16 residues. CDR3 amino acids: CASSLEGGALGNTIYF. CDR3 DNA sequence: TGTGCCAGCAGCTTAGAAGGGGGAGCGCTTGGAAACACCATATATTTT.

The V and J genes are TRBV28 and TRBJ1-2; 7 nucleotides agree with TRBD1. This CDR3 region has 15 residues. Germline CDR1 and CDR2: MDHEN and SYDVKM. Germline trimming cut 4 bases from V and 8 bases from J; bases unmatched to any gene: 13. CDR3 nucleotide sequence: TGTGCCAGCAGTTCCTCCCCAAGGGGGCTTGGCGGCTACACCTTC. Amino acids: CASSSSPRGLGGYTF.

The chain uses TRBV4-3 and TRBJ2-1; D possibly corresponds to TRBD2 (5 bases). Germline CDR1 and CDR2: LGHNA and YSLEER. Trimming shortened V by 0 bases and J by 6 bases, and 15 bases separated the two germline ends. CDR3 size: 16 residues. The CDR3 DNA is TGCGCCAGCAGCCAAGAAGAGGTGGCGGAGGTCAATGAGCAGTTCTTC. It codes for CASSQEEVAEVNEQFF.

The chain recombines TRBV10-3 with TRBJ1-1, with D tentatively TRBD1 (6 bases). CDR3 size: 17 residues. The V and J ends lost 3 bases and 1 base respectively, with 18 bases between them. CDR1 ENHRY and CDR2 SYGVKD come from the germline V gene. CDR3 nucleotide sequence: TGTGCCATCAGTGATCAGACCGGGACAATGGCGAACACTGAAGCTTTCTTT. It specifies CAISDQTGTMANTEAFF.

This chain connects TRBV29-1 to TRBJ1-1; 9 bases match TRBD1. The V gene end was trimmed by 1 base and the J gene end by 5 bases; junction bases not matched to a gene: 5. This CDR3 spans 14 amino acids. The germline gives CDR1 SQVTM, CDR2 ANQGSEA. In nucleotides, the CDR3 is TGCAGCGTTGAAGTACAGGGGGCCTGGACTGAAGCTTTCTTT. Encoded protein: CSVEVQGAWTEAFF.

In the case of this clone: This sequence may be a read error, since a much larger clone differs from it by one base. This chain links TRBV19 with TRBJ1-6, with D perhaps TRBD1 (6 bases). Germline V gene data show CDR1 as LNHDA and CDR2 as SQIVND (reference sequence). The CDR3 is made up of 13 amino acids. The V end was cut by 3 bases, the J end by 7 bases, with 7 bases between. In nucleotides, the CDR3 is TGTGCCAGTAGTATCGACAGGAATTCACCCCTCCACTTT. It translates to CASSIDRNSPLHF.

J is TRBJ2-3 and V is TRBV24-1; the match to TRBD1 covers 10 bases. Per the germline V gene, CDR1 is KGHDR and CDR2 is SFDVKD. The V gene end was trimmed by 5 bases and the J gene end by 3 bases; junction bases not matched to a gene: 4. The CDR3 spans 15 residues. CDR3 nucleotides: TGTGCCACCAGTGCGCCGGGACAGGGGACAGATACGCAGTATTTT. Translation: CATSAPGQGTDTQYF.

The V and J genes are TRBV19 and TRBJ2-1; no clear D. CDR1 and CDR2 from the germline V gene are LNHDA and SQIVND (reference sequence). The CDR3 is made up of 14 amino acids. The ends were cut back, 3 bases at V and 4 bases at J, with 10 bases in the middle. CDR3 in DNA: TGTGCCAGTAGTATTAGTGCGTTTTACAATGAGCAGTTCTTC. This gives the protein CASSISAFYNEQFF.

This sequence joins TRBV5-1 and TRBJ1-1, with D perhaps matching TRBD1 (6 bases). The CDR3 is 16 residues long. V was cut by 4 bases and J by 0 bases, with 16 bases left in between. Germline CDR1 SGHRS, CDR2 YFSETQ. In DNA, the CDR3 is TGCGCCAGCAGCCTGGGACACAAACCCATGAACACTGAAGCTTTCTTT. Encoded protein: CASSLGHKPMNTEAFF.

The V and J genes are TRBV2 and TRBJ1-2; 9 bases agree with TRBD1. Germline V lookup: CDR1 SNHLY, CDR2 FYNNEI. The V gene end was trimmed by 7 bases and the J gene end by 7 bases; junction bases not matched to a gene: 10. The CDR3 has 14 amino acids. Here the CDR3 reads CASNERTGASGYTF. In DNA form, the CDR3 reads TGTGCCAGCAACGAAAGGACAGGGGCGTCTGGCTACACCTTC.

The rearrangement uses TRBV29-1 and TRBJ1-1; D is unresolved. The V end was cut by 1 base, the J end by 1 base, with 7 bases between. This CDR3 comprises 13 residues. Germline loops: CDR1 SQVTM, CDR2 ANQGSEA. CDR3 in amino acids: CSVEGEANTEAFF. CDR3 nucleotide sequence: TGCAGCGTTGAAGGCGAGGCGAACACTGAAGCTTTCTTT.

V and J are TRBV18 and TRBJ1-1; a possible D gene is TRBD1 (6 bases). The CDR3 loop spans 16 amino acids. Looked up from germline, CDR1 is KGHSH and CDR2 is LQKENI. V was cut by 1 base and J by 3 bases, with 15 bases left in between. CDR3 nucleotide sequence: TGTGCCAGCTCACCACTGCCTACAGGGAGGGACACTGAAGCTTTCTTT. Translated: CASSPLPTGRDTEAFF.

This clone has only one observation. CDR3 amino acids: CASSLERGGDQPQHF. The CDR3 DNA sequence: TGTGCCAGCAGTTTAGAAAGGGGTGGGGATCAGCCCCAGCATTTT. The chain recombines TRBV27 with TRBJ1-5, with TRBD1 as a possible D gene (5 bases). The CDR3 is 15 residues long. Trimming stripped 2 bases from V and 5 bases from J, with 13 bases between. The V gene's germline CDR1 is MNHEY and CDR2 SMNVEV (reference sequence).

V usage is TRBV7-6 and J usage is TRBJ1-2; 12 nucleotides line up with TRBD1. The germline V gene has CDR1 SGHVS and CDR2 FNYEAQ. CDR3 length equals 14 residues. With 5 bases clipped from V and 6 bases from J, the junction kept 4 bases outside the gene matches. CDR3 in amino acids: CASSQGTGGNGYTF. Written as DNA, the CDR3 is TGTGCCAGCAGCCAAGGGACAGGGGGCAATGGCTACACCTTC.

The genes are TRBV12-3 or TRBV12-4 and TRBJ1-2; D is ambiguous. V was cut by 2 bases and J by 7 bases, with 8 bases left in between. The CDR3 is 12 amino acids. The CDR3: CASSLRDGGYTF. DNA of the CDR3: TGTGCCAGCAGTTTACGAGATGGTGGCTACACCTTC.

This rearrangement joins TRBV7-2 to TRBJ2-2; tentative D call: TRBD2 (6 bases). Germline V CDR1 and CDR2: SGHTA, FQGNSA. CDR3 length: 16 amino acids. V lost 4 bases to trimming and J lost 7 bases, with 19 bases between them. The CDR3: CASSSVGDFIGGELFF. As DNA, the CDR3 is TGTGCCAGCAGCTCAGTAGGGGACTTTATTGGCGGGGAGCTGTTTTTT.